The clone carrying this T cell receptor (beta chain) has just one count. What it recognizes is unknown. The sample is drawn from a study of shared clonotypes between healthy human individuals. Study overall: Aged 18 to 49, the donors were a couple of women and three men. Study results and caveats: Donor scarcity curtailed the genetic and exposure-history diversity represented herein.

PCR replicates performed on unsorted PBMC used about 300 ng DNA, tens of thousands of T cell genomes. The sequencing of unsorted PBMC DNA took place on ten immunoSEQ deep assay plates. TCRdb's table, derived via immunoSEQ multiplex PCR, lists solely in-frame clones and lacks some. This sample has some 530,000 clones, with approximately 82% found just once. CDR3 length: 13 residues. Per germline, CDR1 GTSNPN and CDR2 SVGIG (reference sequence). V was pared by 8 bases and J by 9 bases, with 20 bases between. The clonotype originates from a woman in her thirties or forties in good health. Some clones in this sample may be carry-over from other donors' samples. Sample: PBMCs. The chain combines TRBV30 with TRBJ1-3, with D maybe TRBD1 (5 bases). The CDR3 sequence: CASLARDGTTIYF. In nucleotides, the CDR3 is TGTGCCAGTCTTGCGAGGGACGGGACCACCATATATTTT.